This T cell receptor (beta chain) was identified during a study of Graves' ophthalmopathy and Graves' hyperthyroidism. Regarding the study as a whole: This model predicted ophthalmopathy progression (sensitivity 60% to 71%, specificity 72.22%).

The CDR3 loop spans 15 amino acids. Trimming stripped 0 bases from V and 3 bases from J, with 12 bases between. CDR1 is LGHNT, CDR2 FRNRAP, per germline. With respect to this clonotype: Its matching antigen is unknown.

As the template, RNA transcripts were used to amplify TCR beta CDR3 regions. RT-PCR was first run with HTBI primers, then multiplex PCR in a second round. TCRdb recomputed calls from the multiplex PCR reads with MiXCR, one row per CDR3 protein. Of 450,000 to 600,000 distinct CDR3 sequences listed, 39% are singletons. The receptor was isolated from an adult man with Graves' hyperthyroidism. Sequencing was performed on peripheral blood or thyroid tissue (not recorded which). The V and J genes are TRBV12-5 and TRBJ2-7; D is ambiguous. The chain's CDR3 is CASGLVIGLDYEQYF. In DNA form, the CDR3 reads TGTGCTAGTGGTTTGGTAATAGGGTTGGACTACGAGCAGTACTTC.